This TCR beta chain comes out of a study of T cells after yellow fever vaccination. Trimming pared 7 bases from V and 6 bases from J, leaving 17 bases between. CDR1 is MNHEY, CDR2 SMNVEV, per germline (reference sequence). The CDR3 spans 14 residues. MiXCR, run by TCRdb on the 5' RACE reads, gives a single entry per CDR3 protein. The repertoire has about 400,000 distinct CDR3 sequences, approximately 5.7% of them found once; the top ten carry 14% to 15%. The sample holds many counts of this clonotype. The chain combines TRBV27 with TRBJ2-3; possibly TRBD1 or TRBD2 for D (5 bases each). Specimen: PBMCs, collected 5 days after the yellow fever booster vaccination. The TCR originated in a man in his thirties or forties who received the YFV17D yellow fever vaccine. The CDR3 loop reads CASTGPLSTDTQYF. CDR3 bases: TGTGCCAGCACGGGACCCCTGAGTACTGATACGCAGTATTTT.